Following are 15 T cell receptor beta chains from one sample sequenced in a study of blood T cell repertoires in COVID-19. The protocol was immunoSEQ multiplex PCR, while the TCRdb copy is restricted to in-frame clones and leaves out a portion. This sample has 200,000 to 250,000 clones, with roughly 85% found just once. Sequenced material: PBMCs or T cells enriched from blood (not recorded which). Every receptor here comes from a man aged 40-50 years who had recovered from COVID-19.

J is TRBJ2-3 and V is TRBV6-5; D gene ambiguous. The CDR3 consists of 13 residues. The V gene lost 7 bases and the J gene lost 0 bases, with 8 bases spanning the gap. Germline CDR1 is MNHEY and CDR2 is SVGAGI. CDR3 amino acids: CASTKTSTDTQYF. DNA of the CDR3: TGTGCCAGCACCAAAACTAGCACAGATACGCAGTATTTT.

The chain couples TRBV19 to TRBJ1-5; 7 bases are a match to TRBD1. Unmatched junction bases numbered 8, after V lost 8 bases and J lost 7 bases. The CDR3 totals 13 residues. Germline lookup yields CDR1 LNHDA and CDR2 SQIVND (reference sequence). The CDR3 region is CASSTGAIQPQHF. The CDR3 nucleotides read TGTGCCAGTTCCACAGGGGCTATCCAGCCCCAGCATTTT.

This sequence joins TRBV5-4 and TRBJ2-5; 11 nucleotides match TRBD2. V gave up 1 base and J gave up 4 bases; unmatched junction bases: 3. CDR3 size: 15 residues. Germline CDR1 and CDR2: SGHNT and YYREEE (reference sequence). As DNA, the CDR3 is TGTGCCAGCAGCTTGACTAGCGGGAGAGTAGAGACCCAGTACTTC. This gives the protein CASSLTSGRVETQYF. Combining the CDR3 with reference TRBV5-4 and TRBJ2-5 gives the whole variable domain ETGVTQSPTHLIKTRGQQVTLRCSSQSGHNTVSWYQQALGQGPQFIFQYYREEENGRGNFPPRFSGLQFPNYSSELNVNALELDDSALYLCASSLTSGRVETQYFGPGTRLLVL.

The J gene is TRBJ2-7, the V gene TRBV28, with 10 positions matching TRBD1. The length of the CDR3 is 17 residues. V lost 1 base, J lost 4 bases, and 10 bases stayed unmatched. Germline V CDR1 and CDR2: MDHEN, SYDVKM. The CDR3 region has the DNA TGTGCCAGCAGTTTATCGCCGGCCGGGACAGGGGCGTACGAGCAGTACTTC. It encodes CASSLSPAGTGAYEQYF.

This chain links TRBV4-2 with TRBJ2-3; TRBD2 aligns across 11 bases. V was clipped by 0 bases and J by 4 bases; unmatched bases: 3. Per the germline V gene, CDR1 is LGHNA and CDR2 is YNFKEQ. The CDR3 is 16 amino acids. Here the CDR3 DNA reads TGTGCCAGCAGCCAAGATTTAGCGGGAGGGCCAGATACGCAGTATTTT. The encoded protein is CASSQDLAGGPDTQYF.

The chain combines TRBV28 with TRBJ2-5; D call uncertain. CDR3 length equals 14 residues. Trimming removed 4 bases at V and 5 bases at J, with 14 bases between. The V gene's germline CDR1 is MDHEN and CDR2 SYDVKM. The CDR3 is CASSWVGQSETQYF. The CDR3 DNA follows: TGTGCCAGCAGTTGGGTTGGGCAGTCCGAGACCCAGTACTTC.

The chain recombines TRBV7-8 with TRBJ2-7; 9 nucleotides align to TRBD2. The CDR3 has 12 amino acids. Germline CDR1 reads SGHVS; CDR2 reads FQNEAQ. Trimming took 2 bases from V and 11 from J; bases not matched to a gene: 4. CDR3 nucleotide sequence: TGTGCCAGCAGCTTAACCGAGCGGGAGGAGTACTTC. This gives the protein CASSLTEREEYF. Looking up the rest from reference TRBV7-8 and TRBJ2-7 gives the full variable domain: GAGVSQSPRYKVAKRGQDVALRCDPISGHVSLFWYQQALGQGPEFLTYFQNEAQLDKSGLPSDRFFAERPEGSVSTLKIQRTQQEDSAVYLCASSLTEREEYFGPGTRLTVT.

The chain is built from TRBV6-5 and TRBJ1-1; D might be TRBD1 (5 bases). The V gene's germline CDR1 is MNHEY and CDR2 SVGAGI. Trimming pared 7 bases from V and 10 bases from J, leaving 19 bases between. The CDR3 consists of 13 residues. The CDR3 DNA reads as TGTGCCAGCACGAAAACATCTCAGGGCTTAGCTTTCTTT. Encoded protein: CASTKTSQGLAFF.

This clone has more than one count but fewer than ten. The V call is TRBV4-3, the J call TRBJ2-3; 7 bases agree with TRBD2. Germline V CDR1 and CDR2: LGHNA, YSLEER. The CDR3 sequence is 18 residues long. J was trimmed by 3 bases and V by 1 base; bases with no gene match: 13. This CDR3 is CASSQVMGGGSGTDTQYF. DNA for the CDR3: TGCGCCAGCAGCCAAGTAATGGGTGGCGGGAGCGGAACAGATACGCAGTATTTT.

The chain couples TRBV30 to TRBJ1-5, with no clear D. The CDR3 runs 15 residues. V lost 0 bases and J lost 1, with 10 bases in between. Germline V lookup: CDR1 GTSNPN, CDR2 SVGIG (reference sequence). CDR3 sequence reads: CAWSVGFSSNQPQHF. The CDR3 DNA reads TGTGCCTGGAGTGTCGGGTTTTCGAGCAATCAGCCCCAGCATTTT.

This chain joins TRBV11-2 and TRBJ1-4, with 7 bases that match TRBD1. This CDR3 has 13 residues. The V and J ends lost 5 bases and 8 bases, in that order; junction bases with no gene match: 5. The V gene's germline CDR1 is SGHAT and CDR2 FQNNGV. CDR3 DNA sequence: TGTGCCAGCAGCCCTGACAGGGTCGAAAAACTGTTTTTT. This translates into CASSPDRVEKLFF.

This sequence joins TRBV5-1 and TRBJ2-3; no definite D call. The CDR3 loop spans 14 amino acids. CDR1 is SGHRS and CDR2 is YFSETQ in the germline V gene. Trimming left V 0 bases short and J 5 bases short, with 10 bases between. This CDR3 reads CASSLEAPGDTQYF. CDR3 DNA: TGCGCCAGCAGCTTGGAGGCACCAGGAGATACGCAGTATTTT.

The chain joins TRBV4-3 to TRBJ1-6; D is undetermined. The CDR3 totals 19 residues. Deletions cut 0 bases from V and 2 bases from J, with 17 bases between. Germline CDR1 reads LGHNA; CDR2 reads YSLEER. The chain's CDR3 is CASSQDSQHTNTYNSPLHF. In DNA form, the CDR3 reads TGCGCCAGCAGCCAAGATAGCCAGCACACGAACACCTATAATTCACCCCTCCACTTT.

For the CDR3, the DNA is TGCAGCGTAGGGGACAGGGCCCACGAGCAGTACTTC. Its protein is CSVGDRAHEQYF. This chain connects TRBV29-1 to TRBJ2-7, with 9 bases fitting TRBD1. V dropped 6 bases and J dropped 5; count of bases not matched to a gene: 5. Germline CDR1 SQVTM, CDR2 ANQGSEA. CDR3 size: 12 residues.

The table lists this clone with a few counts. The chain couples TRBV24-1 to TRBJ2-1; 13 bases align to TRBD2. V lost 9 bases, J lost 6 bases, and 7 bases stayed unmatched. This CDR3 is 15 amino acids long. The germline V gene encodes CDR1 KGHDR and CDR2 SFDVKD. The CDR3 loop is CATATSGRARNEQFF. The CDR3 coding sequence is TGTGCCACCGCCACTAGCGGGAGGGCCCGCAATGAGCAGTTCTTC.